This T cell receptor (beta chain) was sequenced during a study of response to subunit inactivated influenza vaccine. The CDR3 is made up of 12 amino acids. Trimming stripped 5 bases from V and 4 bases from J, with 11 bases between. Germline values: CDR1 DFQATT, CDR2 SNEGSKA (reference sequence). TCRdb independently ran MiXCR on the RT-PCR reads; one entry per CDR3 protein. The sample holds around 490,000 distinct CDR3 sequences, 6% to 9% seen once. This clonotype was counted only a few times. The sequence came from a man aged 50 to 75 who received an inactivated influenza vaccine. The sequencing here drew on PBMCs from blood, taken around 2 years after vaccination. The chain employs TRBV20-1 and TRBJ2-5, with D tentatively TRBD1 (5 bases). CDR3 nucleotide sequence: TGCAGTGCTTACAGGAGCCGAGAGACCCAGTACTTC. It specifies CSAYRSRETQYF.